The 29 T cell receptor beta chains given below trace back to one sample, sequenced in a study of CD8 T cells in ankylosing spondylitis. Each CDR3 protein gets one entry after TCRdb re-called the 5' RACE reads with MiXCR. The sample shows about 35,000 distinct CDR3 sequences, over 9% of them seen only once. The specimen sequenced was blood, either unsorted or a sorted T cell fraction (not recorded which). The receptors were sampled from a male donor with ankylosing spondylitis or in good health (not recorded which).

This clonotype was seen ten or more times. The chain has TRBV6-5 and TRBJ2-5; a possible D gene is TRBD1 (6 bases). Germline V CDR1 and CDR2: MNHEY, SVGAGI. This CDR3 is 12 amino acids long. Trimming took off 10 bases at V and 3 bases at J, with 12 bases between the two ends. CDR3 coding DNA: TGTGCCACCGGGACACCTAAAGAGACCCAGTACTTC. It codes for CATGTPKETQYF.

The sample holds many counts of this clonotype. The CDR3 loop reads CASSFILAGDNEQFF. The CDR3 DNA is TGTGCCAGCAGCTTCATACTAGCGGGAGACAATGAGCAGTTCTTC. The chain carries TRBV7-9 and TRBJ2-1, with 11 bases matching TRBD2. This CDR3 has 15 residues. J was trimmed by 5 bases and V by 3 bases; bases with no gene match: 3. Germline V CDR1 and CDR2: SEHNR, FQNEAQ (reference sequence). Full variable domain (outside the CDR3, taken from reference TRBV7-9 and TRBJ2-1): DTGVSQNPRHKITKRGQNVTFRCDPISEHNRLYWYRQTLGQGPEFLTYFQNEAQLEKSRLLSDRFSAERPKGSFSTLEIQRTEQGDSAMYLCASSFILAGDNEQFFGPGTRLTVL.

This clonotype was found many times. The V call is TRBV7-2, the J call TRBJ2-7; TRBD2 matches 11 bases. The CDR3 contains 16 residues. From germline, CDR1 is SGHTA and CDR2 FQGNSA. V dropped 1 base and J dropped 4; count of bases not matched to a gene: 6. CDR3 bases: TGTGCCAGCAGCTTAGGTGTGACTAGCGGGATATACGAGCAGTACTTC. Protein sequence: CASSLGVTSGIYEQYF.

This clonotype was recorded at least ten times. V and J are TRBV6-1 and TRBJ1-5; D unresolved. The CDR3 runs to 13 residues. V was pared by 6 bases and J by 7 bases, with 13 bases between. Germline lookup yields CDR1 MNHNS and CDR2 SASEGT. CDR3 amino acids: CASSELSGQPQHF. The CDR3 DNA reads as TGTGCCAGCAGCGAACTCAGCGGCCAGCCCCAGCATTTT.

This chain links TRBV9 with TRBJ2-3; 9 bases match TRBD1. This CDR3 is 16 amino acids long. From germline, CDR1 is SGDLS and CDR2 YYNGEE. With 0 bases clipped from V and 5 bases from J, the junction kept 7 bases outside the gene matches. The CDR3, as DNA: TGTGCCAGCAGCGTAGGGGGGACAGGGCTCGGAGATACGCAGTATTTT. As protein: CASSVGGTGLGDTQYF.

This clonotype was counted many times. The CDR3 DNA is TGCAGTGCTGGGGCCCCTAGCGGGAGGGTCGAGCAGTACTTC. It specifies CSAGAPSGRVEQYF. The chain joins TRBV20-1 to TRBJ2-7; TRBD2 aligns across 12 bases. The length of the CDR3 is 14 residues. The germline V gene encodes CDR1 DFQATT and CDR2 SNEGSKA (reference sequence). The junction had 8 bases not matched to a gene; V was cut back by 5 bases and J by 6 bases.

The table lists this clonotype with many counts. The chain recombines TRBV28 with TRBJ2-3; 8 bases agree with TRBD2. The CDR3 runs to 15 residues. Germline-derived CDR1 and CDR2 are MDHEN and SYDVKM. Trimming took 6 bases from V and 5 from J; bases not matched to a gene: 10. The CDR3 DNA sequence: TGTGCCAGCAGCACTACCGGGAGGGCGAAAGATACGCAGTATTTT. Residues: CASSTTGRAKDTQYF.

This clonotype was counted many times. The genes are TRBV12-3 or TRBV12-4 and TRBJ2-5; TRBD2 agrees at 7 bases. CDR3 length: 14 amino acids. V shed 7 bases, J shed 3 bases, and the junction held 8 bases outside the gene matches. The CDR3 sequence is CASTPSGIEETQYF. DNA of the CDR3: TGTGCCAGCACCCCTAGCGGTATAGAAGAGACCCAGTACTTC.

J is TRBJ1-1 and V is TRBV20-1; no reliable D call. Germline V gives CDR1 DFQATT, CDR2 SNEGSKA (reference sequence). CDR3 length: 11 amino acids. Trimming pared 3 bases from V and 4 bases from J, leaving 6 bases between. CDR3 bases: TGCAGTGCTAGTCCAGGCACTGAAGCTTTCTTT. This gives the protein CSASPGTEAFF.

The chain links TRBV19 to TRBJ1-5; D uncertain. V was clipped by 3 bases and J by 2 bases, with 14 bases between them. CDR1 is LNHDA and CDR2 is SQIVND in the germline V gene (reference sequence). This CDR3 has 16 residues. The CDR3 DNA follows: TGTGCCAGTAGTATGCTCCCTGGGGTGGGCAATCAGCCCCAGCATTTT. Amino acids: CASSMLPGVGNQPQHF.

The chain has TRBV29-1 and TRBJ2-5; 14 bases line up with TRBD2. CDR1 is SQVTM, CDR2 ANQGSEA, per germline. The CDR3 has 15 residues. Losses at the gene ends were 4 bases for V and 7 bases for J; bases not matched to a gene: 8. As DNA, the CDR3 is TGCAGCGTTGTTGGGACTAGCGGGAGAGAGGGGACCCAGTACTTC. Its protein product is CSVVGTSGREGTQYF. Drawing the rest from reference TRBV29-1 and TRBJ2-5, the complete variable domain is SAVISQKPSRDICQRGTSLTIQCQVDSQVTMMFWYRQQPGQSLTLIATANQGSEATYESGFVIDKFPISRPNLTFSTLTVSNMSPEDSSIYLCSVVGTSGREGTQYFGPGTRLLVL.

Many counts were recorded for this clonotype. This chain uses TRBV4-1 with TRBJ1-3; perhaps TRBD1 as D (5 bases). CDR1 MGHRA and CDR2 YSYEKL come from the germline V gene. The CDR3 is 16 residues long. V lost 2 bases, J lost 7 bases, and 18 bases lay in between. CDR3 sequence: CASSQQRGGFVNTIYF. CDR3 sequence (DNA): TGCGCCAGCAGCCAACAGAGGGGAGGGTTCGTGAACACCATATATTTT.

This clonotype was counted ten times or more. The V call is TRBV20-1, the J call TRBJ1-2; tentatively, D is TRBD1 (5 bases). The CDR3 contains 13 residues. Germline V gene sequence: CDR1 DFQATT, CDR2 SNEGSKA (reference sequence). V was trimmed by 3 bases and J by 4 bases, leaving 12 bases between them. CDR3 nucleotide sequence: TGCAGTGCTAGCCCGGGGCGCACCTATGGCTACACCTTC. Residues: CSASPGRTYGYTF.

By share of the sample, this clonotype is medium-sized (0.01 to 0.1%). V and J are TRBV29-1 and TRBJ1-1, with D maybe TRBD1 (5 bases). The CDR3 contains 13 residues. Trimming pared 3 bases from V and 0 bases from J, leaving 8 bases between. The germline CDR1 and CDR2 sequences are SQVTM and ANQGSEA. The CDR3 nucleotides read TGCAGCGTTGACGCAGGGTTGAACACTGAAGCTTTCTTT. This encodes CSVDAGLNTEAFF. The full variable domain, its missing parts supplied by reference TRBV29-1 and TRBJ1-1, is SAVISQKPSRDICQRGTSLTIQCQVDSQVTMMFWYRQQPGQSLTLIATANQGSEATYESGFVIDKFPISRPNLTFSTLTVSNMSPEDSSIYLCSVDAGLNTEAFFGQGTRLTVV.

The chain has TRBV7-2 and TRBJ2-2; D not resolved. The V end lost 7 bases, the J end lost 1 base, and 10 bases lay between the germline ends. Germline V gene sequence: CDR1 SGHTA, CDR2 FQGNSA. The CDR3 is 14 amino acids. The chain's CDR3 is CASTLRRNTGELFF. The CDR3 DNA reads TGTGCCAGCACCCTAAGGAGGAACACCGGGGAGCTGTTTTTT.

At least ten counts were recorded for this clonotype. The CDR3 coding sequence is TGTGCCACCAGTCAAGGAACGAACACTGAAGCTTTCTTT. Translated, it gives CATSQGTNTEAFF. This chain links TRBV24-1 with TRBJ1-1; no definite D call. CDR1 and CDR2 from the germline V gene are KGHDR and SFDVKD. The CDR3 runs 13 residues. The V end lost 6 bases, the J end lost 1 base, and 8 bases lay between the germline ends.

This clonotype was detected ten times or more. The rearrangement joins TRBV15 to TRBJ2-7; TRBD1 matches 8 bases. J was trimmed by 2 bases and V by 1 base; bases with no gene match: 4. The CDR3 length is 15 residues. Germline loops: CDR1 LNHNV, CDR2 YYDKDF (reference sequence). CDR3 sequence reads: CATSRAGQGPYEQYF. The CDR3 DNA sequence: TGTGCCACCAGCAGAGCAGGACAGGGACCCTACGAGCAGTACTTC.

The chain has TRBV6-2 or TRBV6-3 and TRBJ2-5; TRBD2 agrees at 8 bases. CDR1 MNHEY and CDR2 SVGEGT come from the germline V gene. The trim removed 6 bases at V and 2 bases at J, leaving 8 bases unmatched. CDR3 size: 15 residues. The CDR3 nucleotides are TGTGCCAGCAGGGACACTAGCGGCCAACAAGAGACCCAGTACTTC. Its protein is CASRDTSGQQETQYF.

This clonotype was seen ten or more times. The chain couples TRBV7-9 to TRBJ2-7, with TRBD1 matching 8 bases. The CDR3 extends over 15 amino acids. CDR1 and CDR2 from the germline V gene are SEHNR and FQNEAQ (reference sequence). J gave up 5 bases and V 5 bases, and 11 bases lay outside the gene matches. In nucleotides, the CDR3 is TGTGCCAGCAGCCCACTCGGACAGGGCTACCACGAGCAGTACTTC. Translating it yields CASSPLGQGYHEQYF.

This clonotype was counted between two and nine times. This rearrangement joins TRBV29-1 to TRBJ1-2; no clear D gene. The CDR3 has 14 amino acids. Between the trimmed V and J ends, which lost 0 bases and 4 bases, there was a span of 12 bases. Germline loops: CDR1 SQVTM, CDR2 ANQGSEA. In nucleotides, the CDR3 is TGCAGCGTTGAAGATACGGGGAAGGGCTATGGCTACACCTTC. This translates into CSVEDTGKGYGYTF.

In its sample, this clonotype was seen many times. The J gene is TRBJ1-2, the V gene TRBV11-1, with D possibly being TRBD1 (5 bases). V lost 2 bases and J lost 6, with 10 bases in between. The CDR3 runs 13 residues. Germline assignment: CDR1 SGHAT and CDR2 FQDESV (reference sequence). The CDR3 sequence: CASSLWGIDGYTF. The CDR3 nucleotides read TGTGCCAGCAGCTTATGGGGGATCGATGGCTACACCTTC.

This clonotype has at least ten counts. The V call is TRBV20-1, the J call TRBJ2-1; 10 bases line up with TRBD2. The trim removed 5 bases at V and 6 bases at J, leaving 13 bases unmatched. The CDR3 sequence is 16 residues long. From germline, CDR1 is DFQATT and CDR2 SNEGSKA (reference sequence). In DNA form, the CDR3 reads TGCAGTGCTCCGGGACTAGCGAGTTTTCTTGGCAATGAGCAGTTCTTC. Translation gives CSAPGLASFLGNEQFF.

Here the CDR3 DNA reads TGTGCCAGCAACCACGGGGGGGGTGAGCAGTTCTTC. Protein product: CASNHGGGEQFF. The genes are TRBV7-6 and TRBJ2-1, with 8 positions matching TRBD2. Germline CDR1 reads SGHVS; CDR2 reads FNYEAQ. The CDR3 totals 12 residues. V was pared by 7 bases and J by 9 bases, with 5 bases of the junction left unmatched.

This clonotype was seen repeatedly, ten times or more. The chain is built from TRBV12-3 or TRBV12-4 and TRBJ2-3; 10 bases map to TRBD2. V lost 3 bases and J lost 5; bases outside the gene matches: 8. CDR3 size: 16 residues. CDR3 coding DNA: TGTGCCAGCAGTTTTGCGAGCGGGAGGGCAGGAGATACGCAGTATTTT. Its translation is CASSFASGRAGDTQYF.

This clonotype was seen at least ten times. The chain carries TRBV6-1 and TRBJ2-5; TRBD1 aligns across 10 bases. Germline CDR1 reads MNHNS; CDR2 reads SASEGT. Losses at the gene ends were 6 bases for V and 2 bases for J; bases not matched to a gene: 6. The length of the CDR3 is 15 residues. The CDR3 region is CASRPPGQGQETQYF. CDR3 nucleotides: TGTGCCAGCAGACCTCCGGGACAGGGGCAAGAGACCCAGTACTTC.

Ten or more counts support this clonotype. The chain employs TRBV5-6 and TRBJ2-7, with 12 bases lining up with TRBD2. The CDR3 totals 15 residues. CDR1 SGHDT and CDR2 YYEEEE come from the germline V gene. The ends lost 2 bases at V and 2 bases at J; junction bases unmatched: 2. DNA of the CDR3: TGTGCCAGCAGCTTACTAGCGGGAGGTGCCTACGAGCAGTACTTC. This gives the protein CASSLLAGGAYEQYF.

This clonotype was picked up many times. This sequence joins TRBV12-3 or TRBV12-4 and TRBJ2-7; TRBD2 matches at 10 bases. Germline trimming cut 5 bases from V and 3 bases from J; bases unmatched to any gene: 10. CDR3 length: 16 amino acids. The CDR3 is CASSPRLAGRFYEQYF. The CDR3 nucleotides are TGTGCCAGCAGTCCCAGACTAGCGGGTCGGTTCTACGAGCAGTACTTC.

The chain has TRBV7-9 and TRBJ2-5, with 9 bases that match TRBD2. CDR3 length: 16 amino acids. J lost 1 base, V lost 8 bases, and 11 bases had no gene match. Germline CDR1 is SEHNR and CDR2 is FQNEAQ (reference sequence). This chain's CDR3 is CASGRGGSGSQETQYF. CDR3 sequence (DNA): TGTGCCAGCGGGCGCGGTGGTAGCGGGAGCCAAGAGACCCAGTACTTC.

This clonotype has a count of ten or more. V is TRBV24-1 and J is TRBJ1-5; D gene ambiguous. Trimming stripped 2 bases from V and 9 bases from J, with 7 bases between. Germline V gene data show CDR1 as KGHDR and CDR2 as SFDVKD. The CDR3 totals 12 residues. The CDR3 sequence is CATSDSGGPQHF. CDR3 nucleotides: TGTGCCACCAGTGATTCGGGCGGGCCCCAGCATTTT.